A single sample is the source of the 9 T cell receptor beta chains below, sequenced in a study of OX40 agonist ivuxolimab in advanced cancers. Libraries were prepared by immunoSEQ multiplex PCR; TCRdb keeps only in-frame clonotypes and omits some of them. There are just under 65,000 clones in the sample; more than 80% occur only once, and 9.5% to 14% lies in the top ten. The sequenced sample was CD4+ or CD8+ T cells sorted from blood, obtained in a trial of the OX40 agonist ivuxolimab. The receptors shown here come from an adult with an advanced solid tumor such as melanoma, head and neck, liver or kidney cancer.

The CDR3 sequence: CASSFRNTWWYNEQFF. In DNA form, the CDR3 reads TGTGCCAGCAGTTTCCGAAACACCTGGTGGTACAATGAGCAGTTCTTC. This rearrangement joins TRBV28 to TRBJ2-1, with unresolved D. Germline CDR1 is MDHEN and CDR2 is SYDVKM. This CDR3 comprises 16 residues. Trimming cost V 3 bases and J 4 bases, with 16 bases left between them.

In DNA, the CDR3 is TGTGCCAGCAGCTTAGGACAGTCGGGTTATGGCTACACCTTC. Translation gives CASSLGQSGYGYTF. This chain links TRBV5-5 with TRBJ1-2; TRBD1 might be the D (6 bases). In germline, CDR1 is SGHKS, CDR2 YYEKEE (reference sequence). Trimming left V 2 bases short and J 5 bases short, with 13 bases between. The CDR3 sequence is 14 residues long.

This rearrangement joins TRBV28 to TRBJ1-4, with 8 bases that match TRBD1. This CDR3 is 13 amino acids long. The V gene end was trimmed by 6 bases and the J gene end by 6 bases; junction bases not matched to a gene: 3. Germline values: CDR1 MDHEN, CDR2 SYDVKM. The CDR3 sequence is CASRAGGDEKLFF. CDR3 DNA sequence: TGTGCCAGCAGGGCAGGGGGCGATGAAAAACTGTTTTTT.

The chain recombines TRBV27 with TRBJ2-3; 12 bases are shared with TRBD2. This CDR3 contains 17 residues. CDR1 is MNHEY and CDR2 is SMNVEV in the germline V gene (reference sequence). After removal of 3 bases from V and 15 bases from J, the junction contained 19 bases not matched to a gene. CDR3 sequence reads: CASSFERSLASGRALYF. The CDR3 DNA sequence: TGTGCCAGCAGTTTCGAAAGGTCTTTGGCTAGCGGGAGGGCCCTATATTTT.

This clone was observed a single time. The rearrangement joins TRBV5-1 to TRBJ2-3; TRBD2 aligns across 9 bases. V shed 4 bases and J 6 bases; nucleotides not matched to a gene: 6. Germline values: CDR1 SGHRS, CDR2 YFSETQ. CDR3 length: 14 amino acids. The CDR3 sequence is CASSGGGARDTQYF. CDR3 sequence (DNA): TGCGCCAGCAGCGGCGGGGGGGCCCGGGATACGCAGTATTTT.

The J gene is TRBJ1-5, the V gene TRBV7-9; 12 positions agree with TRBD1. The CDR3 spans 16 residues. The ends lost 4 bases at V and 7 bases at J; junction bases unmatched: 8. The V gene's germline CDR1 is SEHNR and CDR2 FQNEAQ (reference sequence). CDR3: CASSSGTGGGLQPQHF. DNA for the CDR3: TGTGCCAGCAGCTCCGGGACAGGGGGCGGCTTGCAGCCCCAGCATTTT.

The chain couples TRBV28 to TRBJ1-6; D is uncertain. The CDR3 has 16 residues. V was clipped by 6 bases and J by 0 bases, with 12 bases between them. CDR1 and CDR2 (germline): MDHEN, SYDVKM. CDR3 region: CASSSIWNSYNSPLHF. The DNA of the CDR3 is TGTGCCAGCAGCTCAATTTGGAACTCCTATAATTCACCCCTCCACTTT.

The chain couples TRBV6-5 to TRBJ2-7; D unclear. This CDR3 has 15 residues. Trimming cost V 0 bases and J 2 bases, with 11 bases left between them. The germline gives CDR1 MNHEY, CDR2 SVGAGI. The CDR3 loop reads CASSYSSGPPYEQYF. The CDR3, as DNA: TGTGCCAGCAGTTACTCGTCCGGCCCCCCCTACGAGCAGTACTTC.

The chain joins TRBV5-4 to TRBJ1-5; D gene uncertain. CDR3 length equals 16 residues. Trimming took 2 bases from V and 4 from J, leaving 16 bases between them. CDR1 and CDR2 from the germline V gene are SGHNT and YYREEE (reference sequence). CDR3 in DNA: TGTGCCAGCAGCTTAGGACCCCCAAATGGAAATCAGCCCCAGCATTTT. Its protein product is CASSLGPPNGNQPQHF.